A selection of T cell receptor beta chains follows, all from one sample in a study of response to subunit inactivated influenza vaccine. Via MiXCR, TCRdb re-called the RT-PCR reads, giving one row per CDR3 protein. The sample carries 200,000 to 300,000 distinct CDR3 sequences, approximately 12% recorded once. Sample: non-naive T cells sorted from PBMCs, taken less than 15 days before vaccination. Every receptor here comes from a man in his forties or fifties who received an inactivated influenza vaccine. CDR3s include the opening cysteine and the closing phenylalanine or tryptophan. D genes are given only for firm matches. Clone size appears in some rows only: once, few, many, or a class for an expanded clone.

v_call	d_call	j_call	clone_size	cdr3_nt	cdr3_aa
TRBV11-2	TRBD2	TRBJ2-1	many	TGTGCCAGCAGCGCCAGATTTAGCGGGAGGGAGGGCAATGAGCAGTTCTTC	CASSARFSGREGNEQFF
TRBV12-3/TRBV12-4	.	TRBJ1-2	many	TGTGCCAGCTCAGGGAACGGCTACACCTTC	CASSGNGYTF
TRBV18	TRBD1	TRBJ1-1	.	TGTGCCAGCTCACCCAGACAGGGTGCGGCGGACACTGAAGCTTTCTTT	CASSPRQGAADTEAFF
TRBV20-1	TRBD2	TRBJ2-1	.	TGCTGCGCTAGTGATTTTGGCCCTAGCGGGATCTACAATGAGCAGTTCTTC	CCASDFGPSGIYNEQFF
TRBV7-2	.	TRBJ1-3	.	TGTGCCAGCAGCGAAAACCGGGACAAAGGAAACACCATATATTTT	CASSENRDKGNTIYF
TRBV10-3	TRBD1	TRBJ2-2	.	TGTGCCATCAGTGAGCCAGGGACAGGGCGAACCGGGGAGCTGTTTTTT	CAISEPGTGRTGELFF
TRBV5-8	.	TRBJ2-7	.	TGTGCCAGCAGCTTGGATGCGGGCGAAACCTACGAGCAGTACTTC	CASSLDAGETYEQYF
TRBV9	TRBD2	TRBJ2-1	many	TGTGCCAGCAGCCAAGAAACGGGGGGGCGCAATGAGCAGTTCTTC	CASSQETGGRNEQFF
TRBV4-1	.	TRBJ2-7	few	TGCGCCAGCAGCCACACCCAGGGCTTTGGCTACGAGCAGTACTTC	CASSHTQGFGYEQYF
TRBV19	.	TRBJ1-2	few	TGTGCCAGTAGTATAGATCTTGAAGGCTATGGCTACACCTTC	CASSIDLEGYGYTF
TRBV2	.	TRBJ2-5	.	TGTGCCAGCAGTGAGGATCAGGGGGAGACCCAGTACTTC	CASSEDQGETQYF
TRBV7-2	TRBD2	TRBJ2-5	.	TGTGCCAGCAGCACCACTAGCGGGATGTTGGAGACCCAGTACTTC	CASSTTSGMLETQYF
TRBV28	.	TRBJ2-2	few	TGTGCCAGCAGTTTACTGACACTTAAGCCCCCCGGGGAGCTGTTTTTT	CASSLLTLKPPGELFF
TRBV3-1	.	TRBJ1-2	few	TGTGCCAGCAGCCCCACCATGGGGGTTAACTATGGCTACACCTTC	CASSPTMGVNYGYTF
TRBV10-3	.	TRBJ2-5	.	TGTGCCATCAGTGAGTCTCGCGGGGTGGAGACCCAGTACTTC	CAISESRGVETQYF
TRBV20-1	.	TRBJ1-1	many	TGCAGTGCGAACCGGGCCTGGGACACTGAAGCTTTCTTT	CSANRAWDTEAFF
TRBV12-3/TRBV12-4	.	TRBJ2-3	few	TGTGCCAGCTCCACGGGCTGGGGCATCCTCGATACGCAGTATTTT	CASSTGWGILDTQYF
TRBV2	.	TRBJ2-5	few	TGTGCCAGCAGAATCCGAGCGGGTCCAGAGACCCAGTACTTC	CASRIRAGPETQYF
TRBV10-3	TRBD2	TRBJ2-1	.	TGTGCCATCAGACCGACTAGCGGGAGGTTCGATGAGCAGTTCTTC	CAIRPTSGRFDEQFF
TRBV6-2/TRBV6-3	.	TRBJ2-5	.	TGTGCCAGCAGTTACTCGAGGGGGGACAACCAAGAGACCCAGTACTTC	CASSYSRGDNQETQYF
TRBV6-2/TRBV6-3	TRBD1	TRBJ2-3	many	TGTGCCAGCAGGACTGGGCAGGGGGCGGTTAATACGCAGTATTTT	CASRTGQGAVNTQYF
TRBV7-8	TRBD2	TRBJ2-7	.	TGTGCCAGCAGCGTATCCGGGACTAGCTCCTACGAGCAGTACTTC	CASSVSGTSSYEQYF
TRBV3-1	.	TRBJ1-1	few	TGTGCCAGCAGCCAAGGAACCGGACTCACTGAAGCTTTCTTT	CASSQGTGLTEAFF
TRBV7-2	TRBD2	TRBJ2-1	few	TGTGCCAGCAGCTTAGGGGCGGGGAGGGGGCAGTTCTTC	CASSLGAGRGQFF
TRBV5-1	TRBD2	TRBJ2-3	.	TGCGCCAGCAGCTCCCCGGGAGGGGAAGGGGCCACAGATACGCAGTATTTT	CASSSPGGEGATDTQYF
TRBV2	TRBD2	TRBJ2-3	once	TGTGCCAGCAGTGCTCTAGCGGGAGCGGGGAGGAGCACAGATACGCACTATTTT	CASSALAGAGRSTDTHYF